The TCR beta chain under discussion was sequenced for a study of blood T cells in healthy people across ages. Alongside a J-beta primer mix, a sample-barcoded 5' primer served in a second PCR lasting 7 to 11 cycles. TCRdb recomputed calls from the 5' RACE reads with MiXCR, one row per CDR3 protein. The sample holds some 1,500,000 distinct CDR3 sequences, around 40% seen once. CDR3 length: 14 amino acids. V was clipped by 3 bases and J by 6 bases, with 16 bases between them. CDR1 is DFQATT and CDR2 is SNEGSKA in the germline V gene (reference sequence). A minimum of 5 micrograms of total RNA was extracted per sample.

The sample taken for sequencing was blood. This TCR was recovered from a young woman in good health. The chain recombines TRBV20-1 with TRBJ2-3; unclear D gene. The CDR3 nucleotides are TGCAGTGCTAGTTCGGGCGGCCACACGGATACGCAGTATTTT. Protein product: CSASSGGHTDTQYF.